The source of this TCR beta chain is a study of blood T cell repertoires in COVID-19. The CDR3 runs 15 residues. The germline gives CDR1 MGHDK, CDR2 SYGVNS. V gave up 4 bases and J gave up 4 bases; unmatched junction bases: 5. TCRdb keeps only in-frame clones here, not all; method: immunoSEQ multiplex PCR. The sample holds about 400,000 clones, 80% to 90% seen once. The sequenced material came from PBMCs or T cells enriched from blood (not recorded which). The sequence was obtained from a man in his forties in a cohort exposed to, infected with or recovered from COVID-19 (not recorded which). The chain links TRBV25-1 to TRBJ2-1; 9 bases map to TRBD2. The CDR3 spells CASSAAGGPYNEQFF. The CDR3 nucleotides are TGTGCCAGCAGTGCCGCGGGAGGGCCGTACAATGAGCAGTTCTTC.